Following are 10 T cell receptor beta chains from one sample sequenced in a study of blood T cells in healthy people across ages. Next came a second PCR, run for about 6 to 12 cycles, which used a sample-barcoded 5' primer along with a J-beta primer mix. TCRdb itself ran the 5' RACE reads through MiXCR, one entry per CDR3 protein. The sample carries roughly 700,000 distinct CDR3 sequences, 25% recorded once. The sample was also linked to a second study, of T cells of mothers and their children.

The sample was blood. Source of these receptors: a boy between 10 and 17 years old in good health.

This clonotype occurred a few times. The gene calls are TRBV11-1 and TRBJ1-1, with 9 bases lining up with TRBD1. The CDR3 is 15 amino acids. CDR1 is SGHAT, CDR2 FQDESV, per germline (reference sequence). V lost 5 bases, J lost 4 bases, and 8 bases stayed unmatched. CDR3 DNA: TGTGCCAGCAGCGTACAGGGGGCGGGGGTCACTGAAGCTTTCTTT. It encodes CASSVQGAGVTEAFF. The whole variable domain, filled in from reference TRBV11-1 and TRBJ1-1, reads EAEVAQSPRYKITEKSQAVAFWCDPISGHATLYWYRQILGQGPELLVQFQDESVVDDSQLPKDRFSAERLKGVDSTLKIQPAELGDSAMYLCASSVQGAGVTEAFFGQGTRLTVV.

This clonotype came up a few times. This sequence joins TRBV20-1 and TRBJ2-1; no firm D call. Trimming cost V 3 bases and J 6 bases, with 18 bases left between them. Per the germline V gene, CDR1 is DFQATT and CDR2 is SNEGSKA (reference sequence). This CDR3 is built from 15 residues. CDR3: CSARDLVLPGNEQFF. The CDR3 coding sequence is TGCAGTGCTAGGGATCTTGTACTCCCCGGCAATGAGCAGTTCTTC.

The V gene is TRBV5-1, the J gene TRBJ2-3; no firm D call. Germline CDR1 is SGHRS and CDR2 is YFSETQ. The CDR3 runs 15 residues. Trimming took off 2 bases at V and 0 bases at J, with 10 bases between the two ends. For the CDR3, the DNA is TGCGCCAGCAGCTTTTCCTTCAGGAGCACAGATACGCAGTATTTT. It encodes CASSFSFRSTDTQYF. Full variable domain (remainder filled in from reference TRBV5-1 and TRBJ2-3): KAGVTQTPRYLIKTRGQQVTLSCSPISGHRSVSWYQQTPGQGLQFLFEYFSETQRNKGNFPGRFSGRQFSNSRSEMNVSTLELGDSALYLCASSFSFRSTDTQYFGPGTRLTVL.

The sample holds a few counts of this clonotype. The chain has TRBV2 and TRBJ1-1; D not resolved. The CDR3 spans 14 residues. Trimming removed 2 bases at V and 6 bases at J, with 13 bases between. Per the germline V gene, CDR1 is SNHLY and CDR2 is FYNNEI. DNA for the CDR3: TGTGCCAGCAGTGAATGGGTAGGTAGGGCTGAAGCTTTCTTT. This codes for CASSEWVGRAEAFF.

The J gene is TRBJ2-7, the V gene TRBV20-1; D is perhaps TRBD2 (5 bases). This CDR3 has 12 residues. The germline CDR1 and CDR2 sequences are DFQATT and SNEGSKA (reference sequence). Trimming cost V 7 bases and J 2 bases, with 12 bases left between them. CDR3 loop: CSVDRDAYEQYF. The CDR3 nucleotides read TGCAGTGTCGACCGGGATGCCTACGAGCAGTACTTC.

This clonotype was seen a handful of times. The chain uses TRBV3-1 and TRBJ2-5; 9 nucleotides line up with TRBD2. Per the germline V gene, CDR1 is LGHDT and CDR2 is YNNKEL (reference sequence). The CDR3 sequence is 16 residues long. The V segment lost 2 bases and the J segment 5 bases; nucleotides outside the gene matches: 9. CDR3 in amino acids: CASSQIGAGGFETQYF. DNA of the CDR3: TGTGCCAGCAGCCAAATAGGAGCGGGAGGTTTTGAGACCCAGTACTTC.

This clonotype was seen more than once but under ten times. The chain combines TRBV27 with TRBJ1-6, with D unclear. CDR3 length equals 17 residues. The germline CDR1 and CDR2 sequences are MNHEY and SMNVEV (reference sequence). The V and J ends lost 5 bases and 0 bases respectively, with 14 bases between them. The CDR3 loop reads CASSARFGSSYNSPLHF. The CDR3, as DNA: TGTGCCAGCAGTGCCCGGTTTGGGAGCTCCTATAATTCACCCCTCCACTTT.

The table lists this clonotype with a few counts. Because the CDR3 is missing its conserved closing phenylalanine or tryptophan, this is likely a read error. This CDR3 reads CASSQVSPLDEQFS. CDR3 nucleotide sequence: TGTGCCAGCAGCCAAGTGTCCCCTCTCGATGAGCAGTTCTCC. The chain joins TRBV7-9 to TRBJ2-1; D is unclear. CDR1 and CDR2 from the germline V gene are SEHNR and FQNEAQ (reference sequence). The CDR3 has 14 amino acids. Trimming stripped 5 bases from V and 8 bases from J, with 16 bases between.

The CDR3 DNA reads TGTGCCAGCAGTTCCTCAGCTTTTTTGGCTTTCTTT. It codes for CASSSSAFLAFF. V gene TRBV27 combines with J gene TRBJ1-1; D is unresolved. The CDR3 has 12 residues. CDR1 is MNHEY, CDR2 SMNVEV, per germline (reference sequence). Trimming took off 4 bases at V and 11 bases at J, with 14 bases between the two ends.

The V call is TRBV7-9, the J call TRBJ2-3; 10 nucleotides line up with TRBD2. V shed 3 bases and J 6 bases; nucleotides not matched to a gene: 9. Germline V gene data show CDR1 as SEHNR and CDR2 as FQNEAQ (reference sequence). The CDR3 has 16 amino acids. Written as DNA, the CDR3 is TGTGCCAGCAGCTTGGTGCTAGCGGGAGTAGCGGATACGCAGTATTTT. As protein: CASSLVLAGVADTQYF.